These T cell receptor beta chains were read from a single sample in a study of T cells in Graves' hyperthyroidism and ophthalmopathy. TCRdb redid the calling of the multiplex PCR reads with MiXCR, one entry per CDR3 protein. The data show 700,000 or so distinct CDR3 sequences, with roughly 15% seen just once and around an eighth held by the top ten. Sequenced: blood. Every receptor here comes from a woman in her 50s with Graves' ophthalmopathy. The CDR3 runs from the conserved cysteine through the conserved F or W. D genes are given only for firm matches. Not every row has a clone size; where given, it reads once, few, many or a size class.

length | D | J | V | size | CDR3 | DNA
13 | . | TRBJ1-1 | TRBV6-2/TRBV6-3 | many | CASRDSLNTEAFF | TGTGCCAGCAGGGACAGCTTGAACACTGAAGCTTTCTTT
15 | TRBD2 | TRBJ2-7 | TRBV5-4 | many | CASSLEREVSYEQYF | TGTGCCAGCAGCTTAGAGCGGGAGGTGTCCTACGAGCAGTACTTC
19 | TRBD2 | TRBJ2-3 | TRBV7-7 | many | CASSFDETSGRPSTDTQYF | TGTGCTAGCAGCTTCGACGAGACTAGCGGGAGACCTAGCACAGATACGCAGTATTTT
18 | TRBD1 | TRBJ2-3 | TRBV4-2 | . | CASSQDLWDRGRTDTQYF | TGTGCCAGCAGCCAGGACTTATGGGACAGGGGGCGGACAGATACGCAGTATTTT
14 | . | TRBJ2-1 | TRBV20-1 | many | CSAISGNSYNEQFF | TGCAGTGCGATTAGCGGAAACTCCTACAATGAGCAGTTCTTC
13 | . | TRBJ1-5 | TRBV11-2 | many | CASSYKSNQPQHF | TGTGCCAGCAGCTATAAGAGTAATCAGCCCCAGCATTTT
11 | . | TRBJ1-2 | TRBV29-1 | few | CSGLGALGYTF | TGCAGCGGCTTGGGGGCTCTTGGCTACACCTTC
14 | . | TRBJ2-6 | TRBV20-1 | . | CSARTGGGANVLTF | TGCAGTGCTAGAACAGGTGGTGGGGCCAACGTCCTGACTTTC
22 | . | TRBJ2-1 | TRBV5-1 | . | CASSLGSKGFGRLRGSYNEQFF | TGCGCCAGCAGCTTGGGGAGTAAAGGTTTCGGACGCCTTAGGGGGTCCTACAATGAGCAGTTCTTC
12 | . | TRBJ2-1 | TRBV28 | . | CASSLLRFEQFF | TGTGCCAGCAGTTTATTGCGATTTGAGCAGTTCTTC
15 | TRBD1 | TRBJ1-2 | TRBV19 | few | CASSTGGAWVYGYTF | TGTGCCAGTTCGACAGGGGGCGCGTGGGTCTATGGCTACACCTTC
15 | TRBD2 | TRBJ2-7 | TRBV20-1 | many | CSARDPSGADYEQYF | TGCAGTGCTAGAGATCCTAGCGGGGCCGACTACGAGCAGTACTTC
14 | . | TRBJ1-6 | TRBV7-8 | many | CASSLVQYNSPLHF | TGTGCCAGCAGCTTAGTTCAGTATAATTCACCCCTCCACTTT
15 | TRBD1 | TRBJ2-1 | TRBV12-3/TRBV12-4 | many | CASSPNDRGIDEQFF | TGTGCCAGCAGCCCGAACGACAGGGGGATTGATGAGCAGTTCTTC
14 | TRBD1 | TRBJ1-6 | TRBV27 | . | CASSADRGPSPLHF | TGTGCCAGCAGTGCCGACAGGGGGCCTTCACCCCTCCACTTT
18 | . | TRBJ2-1 | TRBV4-1 | few | CASSQDGLGALGRNEQFF | TGCGCCAGCAGCCAAGATGGATTAGGGGCCCTCGGGAGAAATGAGCAGTTCTTC
12 | . | TRBJ1-1 | TRBV2 | many | CASEADYTEAFF | TGTGCCAGCGAGGCAGACTACACTGAAGCTTTCTTT
14 | TRBD1 | TRBJ2-7 | TRBV5-1 | many | CASSPAGGTGEQYF | TGCGCCAGCAGCCCGGCAGGAGGGACAGGCGAGCAGTACTTC
13 | . | TRBJ2-5 | TRBV20-1 | many | CSARQGNQETQYF | TGCAGTGCTAGACAGGGGAACCAAGAGACCCAGTACTTC
16 | . | TRBJ2-5 | TRBV9 | . | CASSVASGVPQETQYF | TGTGCCAGCAGCGTAGCGTCGGGCGTACCCCAAGAGACCCAGTACTTC
16 | . | TRBJ2-3 | TRBV7-9 | many | CASSSQVVGSADTQYF | TGTGCCAGCAGCTCGCAGGTCGTAGGTTCCGCAGATACGCAGTATTTT
14 | . | TRBJ2-7 | TRBV12-3/TRBV12-4 | . | CASSFQSGAYEQYF | TGTGCCAGCAGTTTCCAATCAGGAGCCTACGAGCAGTACTTC
15 | TRBD2 | TRBJ2-5 | TRBV7-9 | . | CASRPGTSVQETQYF | TGTGCCAGCAGACCCGGGACTAGCGTTCAAGAGACCCAGTACTTC
13 | . | TRBJ2-1 | TRBV6-2/TRBV6-3 | many | CASSGTPYNEQFF | TGTGCCAGCAGTGGGACTCCCTACAATGAGCAGTTCTTC
10 | TRBD1 | TRBJ1-1 | TRBV20-1 | . | CSATDREAFF | TGCAGTGCTACGGACAGGGAAGCTTTCTTT
16 | TRBD1 | TRBJ2-1 | TRBV9 | few | CASSGRTGGETITQFF | TGTGCCAGCAGCGGACGGACAGGGGGCGAGACAATTACGCAGTTCTTC
17 | . | TRBJ2-1 | TRBV9 | . | CASSVLKRTFSYNEQFF | TGTGCCAGCAGCGTTCTTAAGCGGACGTTCTCCTACAATGAGCAGTTCTTC
14 | . | TRBJ2-3 | TRBV18 | many | CASSPRFGTDTQYF | TGTGCCAGCTCACCACGTTTTGGCACAGATACGCAGTATTTT
13 | . | TRBJ1-1 | TRBV28 | . | CASSPIRSAEAFF | TGTGCCAGCAGTCCCATTCGGAGCGCTGAAGCTTTCTTT
16 | . | TRBJ2-7 | TRBV7-2 | . | CASSSGGSGIIYEQYF | TGTGCCAGCAGCTCAGGCGGGTCAGGCATAATCTACGAGCAGTACTTC
15 | . | TRBJ1-3 | TRBV7-2 | few | CASSLAAVQGNTIYF | TGTGCCAGCAGCTTAGCGGCAGTGCAGGGAAACACCATATATTTT
15 | . | TRBJ2-5 | TRBV6-2/TRBV6-3 | few | CASSYSAGLQETQYF | TGTGCCAGCAGTTACTCGGCAGGCCTTCAGGAGACCCAGTACTTC
14 | TRBD1 | TRBJ2-1 | TRBV12-3/TRBV12-4 | few | CASSPGTDTNEQFF | TGTGCCAGCAGCCCCGGGACAGACACGAATGAACAGTTCTTC
14 | . | TRBJ2-3 | TRBV6-1 | . | CASAYDTSTDTQYF | TGTGCCAGCGCGTATGATACTAGCACAGATACGCAGTATTTT
16 | . | TRBJ2-3 | TRBV6-2/TRBV6-3 | . | CASSYVQGGGTDTQYF | TGTGCCAGCAGTTACGTCCAGGGCGGGGGCACAGATACGCAGTATTTT
12 | . | TRBJ2-7 | TRBV28 | many | CASSKMYYEQYF | TGTGCCAGCAGTAAGATGTACTACGAGCAGTACTTC
13 | . | TRBJ2-1 | TRBV12-5 | many | CASGLGTNNEQFF | TGTGCTAGTGGTTTGGGGACAAACAATGAGCAGTTCTTC
13 | . | TRBJ1-2 | TRBV18 | few | CASSPAVNYGYTF | TGTGCCAGCTCACCCGCAGTTAACTATGGCTACACCTTC
15 | TRBD1 | TRBJ1-2 | TRBV27 | many | CASSFSDRGAYGYTF | TGTGCCAGCAGTTTCAGCGACAGGGGAGCTTATGGCTACACCTTC
17 | TRBD1 | TRBJ1-1 | TRBV25-1 | few | CASSENPAGGLGTEAFF | TGTGCCAGCAGTGAAAACCCCGCAGGGGGTTTGGGCACTGAAGCTTTCTTT
14 | . | TRBJ2-7 | TRBV9 | many | CASSVDTAPYEQYF | TGTGCCAGCAGCGTAGACACAGCACCCTACGAGCAGTACTTC
15 | TRBD1 | TRBJ2-2 | TRBV28 | many | CASTLGQQNTGELFF | TGTGCCAGCACCCTGGGACAGCAGAACACCGGGGAGCTGTTTTTT